This record looks at one T cell receptor (beta chain) sequence and its context. The antigen remains undetermined. This sample was included in a study of cytomegalovirus exposure and HLA in healthy donors. Study background: Out of 350 to 400 genotyped donors, roughly 80% belonged to the Caucasian-associated ancestry cluster.

This PCR relied on a set of 60 Vbeta primers and 13 Jbeta primers. Clones were read by immunoSEQ multiplex PCR, and TCRdb kept only the in-frame ones, dropping some. Of around 170,000 clones in the sample, roughly 70% were seen once. Overall study results and limits: A later analysis showed that HLA-associated TCR beta chains had undergone more clonal expansion than equally common others. Being productive about 87% or about 30% of the time was typical of most TCR beta V segments in an earlier analysis. Rarity characterized most TCR sequences, yet some public TCRs appeared in many donors.

This CDR3 comprises 15 residues. CDR1 is SGHDT and CDR2 is YYEEEE in the germline V gene. Deletions cut 4 bases from V and 7 bases from J, with 17 bases between. The TCR originated in a girl between 10 and 17 years old in good health and CMV-seronegative. The chain couples TRBV5-6 to TRBJ2-2, with D tentatively TRBD1 (5 bases). The material sequenced was PBMCs. The CDR3 is CASSARAGYNGELFF. The CDR3 DNA sequence: TGTGCCAGCAGCGCCCGGGCAGGGTACAACGGGGAGCTGTTTTTT.